This T cell receptor beta chain derives from a study of a mutant IDH1 vaccine in newly diagnosed glioma. Study-wide context: Radiotherapy alone preceded vaccination by 4-6 weeks; alternatively, vaccination started with temozolomide cycles.

With respect to this clone: The antigen remains undetermined.

The data were produced by immunoSEQ multiplex PCR, yet TCRdb's version contains in-frame clones alone and is incomplete. The table has some 38,000 clones, roughly 76% seen once; the top ten hold about 5.5%. This sample's time point: week 23, last vaccination. One vaccine dose held 300 ug of mutant IDH1 20-mer peptide and came with topical imiquimod. Every donor had a new WHO grade 3 or 4 astrocytoma that was IDH1-mutant, with loss of nuclear ATRX. The input for sequencing was PBMCs, taken from a glioma patient whose treatment included an IDH1 peptide vaccine. This sequence was found in a man aged 35 to 55 with glioma.

DNA for the CDR3: TGTGCCAGCAGCCAAGGGTTGGCTGGTCAGTACTTC. It is translated as CASSQGLAGQYF. The J gene is TRBJ2-7, the V gene TRBV5-4; no clear D gene. V was pared by 4 bases and J by 10 bases, with 15 bases between. Germline loops: CDR1 SGHNT, CDR2 YYREEE (reference sequence). The CDR3 covers 12 residues.